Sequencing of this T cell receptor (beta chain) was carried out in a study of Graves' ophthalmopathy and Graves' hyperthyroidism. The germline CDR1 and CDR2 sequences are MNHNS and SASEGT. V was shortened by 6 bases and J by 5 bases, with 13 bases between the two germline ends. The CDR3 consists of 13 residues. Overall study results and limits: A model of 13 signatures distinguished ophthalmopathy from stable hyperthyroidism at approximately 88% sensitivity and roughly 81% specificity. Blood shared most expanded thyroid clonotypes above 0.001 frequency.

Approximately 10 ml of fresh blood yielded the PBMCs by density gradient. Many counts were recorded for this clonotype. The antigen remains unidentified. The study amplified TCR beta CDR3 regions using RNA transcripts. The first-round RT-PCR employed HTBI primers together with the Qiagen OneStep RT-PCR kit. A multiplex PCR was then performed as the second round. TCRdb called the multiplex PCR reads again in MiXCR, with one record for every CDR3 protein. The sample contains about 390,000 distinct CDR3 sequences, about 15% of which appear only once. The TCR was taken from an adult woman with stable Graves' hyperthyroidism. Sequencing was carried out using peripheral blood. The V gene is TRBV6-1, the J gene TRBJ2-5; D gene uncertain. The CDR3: CASSPPKAETQYF. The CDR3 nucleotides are TGTGCCAGCAGCCCCCCCAAGGCTGAGACCCAGTACTTC.